This T cell receptor (beta chain) is from a study of cytomegalovirus exposure and HLA in healthy donors. About the study: A subsequent analysis reported that the 95 to 150 validation repertoires were produced on the same platform that had also been used for the approximately 710 first-cohort repertoires. Study-wide results and limits: First-cohort TCR clusters were later found to tend to co-occur in the approximately 120 validation repertoires. Accounts indicate the classifier identified cytomegalovirus status with strong specificity and sensitivity. A few CMV-associated chains were confirmed in vitro to be specific for CMV antigens.

Looked up from germline, CDR1 is SGHDT and CDR2 is YYEEEE. The junction had 4 bases not matched to a gene; V was cut back by 4 bases and J by 4 bases. CDR3 length: 13 residues. This clone has only a few counts. Its antigen is unidentified. Generated by immunoSEQ multiplex PCR, the TCRdb table keeps only in-frame clones and is missing some. The data contain 250,000 to 400,000 clones, approximately 91% of them seen just once; the ten biggest clones take up around 0.96%. The gene calls are TRBV5-6 and TRBJ1-2, with 7 nucleotides matching TRBD1. This receptor was identified in a man aged 25 to 40 in good health and CMV-seronegative. Material: PBMCs. The CDR3 DNA reads TGTGCCAGCAGCAAGGGACAGCCCTATGGCTACACCTTC. Encoded protein: CASSKGQPYGYTF.